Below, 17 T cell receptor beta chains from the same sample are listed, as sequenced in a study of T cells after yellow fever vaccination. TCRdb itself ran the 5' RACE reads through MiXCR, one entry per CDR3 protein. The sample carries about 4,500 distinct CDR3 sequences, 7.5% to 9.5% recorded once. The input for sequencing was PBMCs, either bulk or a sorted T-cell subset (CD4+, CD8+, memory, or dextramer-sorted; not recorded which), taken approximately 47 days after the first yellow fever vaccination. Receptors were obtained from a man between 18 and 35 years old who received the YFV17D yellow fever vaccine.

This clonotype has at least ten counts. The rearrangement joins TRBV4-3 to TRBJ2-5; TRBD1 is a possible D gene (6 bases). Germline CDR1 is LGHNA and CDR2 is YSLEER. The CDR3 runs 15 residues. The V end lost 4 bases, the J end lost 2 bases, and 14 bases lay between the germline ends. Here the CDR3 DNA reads TGCGCCAGCAGCCCCACCCGGACAGAGCAAGAGACCCAGTACTTC. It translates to CASSPTRTEQETQYF.

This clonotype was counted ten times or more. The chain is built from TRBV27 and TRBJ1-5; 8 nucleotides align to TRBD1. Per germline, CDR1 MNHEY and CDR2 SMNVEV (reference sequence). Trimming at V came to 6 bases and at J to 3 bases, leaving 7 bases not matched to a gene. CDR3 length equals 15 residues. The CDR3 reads CASSPGTGLNQPQHF. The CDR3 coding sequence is TGTGCCAGCAGCCCCGGGACAGGTCTCAATCAGCCCCAGCATTTT.

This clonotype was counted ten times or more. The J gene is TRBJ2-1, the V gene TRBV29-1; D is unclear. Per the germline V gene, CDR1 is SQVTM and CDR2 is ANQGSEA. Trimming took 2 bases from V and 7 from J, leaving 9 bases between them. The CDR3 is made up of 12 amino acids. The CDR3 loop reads CSVERQTNEQFF. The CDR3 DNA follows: TGCAGCGTTGAAAGGCAGACTAATGAGCAGTTCTTC.

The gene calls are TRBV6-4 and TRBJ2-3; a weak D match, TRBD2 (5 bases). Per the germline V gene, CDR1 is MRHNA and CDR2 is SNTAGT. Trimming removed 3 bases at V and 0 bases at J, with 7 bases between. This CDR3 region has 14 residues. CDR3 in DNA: TGTGCCAGCAGTGAAAGAGGGAGCACAGATACGCAGTATTTT. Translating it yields CASSERGSTDTQYF.

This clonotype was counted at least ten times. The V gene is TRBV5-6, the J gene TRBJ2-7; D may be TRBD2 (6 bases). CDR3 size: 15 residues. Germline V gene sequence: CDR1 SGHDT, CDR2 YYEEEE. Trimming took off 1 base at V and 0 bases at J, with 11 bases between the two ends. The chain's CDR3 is CASSLRPGVSYEQYF. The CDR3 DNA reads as TGTGCCAGCAGCTTGAGGCCGGGGGTCTCCTACGAGCAGTACTTC.

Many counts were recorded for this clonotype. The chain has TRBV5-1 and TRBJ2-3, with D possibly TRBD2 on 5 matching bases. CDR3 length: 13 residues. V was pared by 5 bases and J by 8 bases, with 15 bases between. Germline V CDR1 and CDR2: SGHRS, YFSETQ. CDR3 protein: CASRPSRESTQYF. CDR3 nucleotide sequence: TGCGCCAGCAGACCCTCCCGGGAAAGTACGCAGTATTTT.

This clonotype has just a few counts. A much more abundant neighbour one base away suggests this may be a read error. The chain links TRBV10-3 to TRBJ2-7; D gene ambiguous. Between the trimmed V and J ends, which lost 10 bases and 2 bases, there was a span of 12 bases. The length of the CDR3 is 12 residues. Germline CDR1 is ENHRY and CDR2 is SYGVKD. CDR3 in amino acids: CASTEQAYEQYF. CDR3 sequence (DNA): TGTGCCAGCACAGAGCAAGCCTACGAGCAGTACTTC.

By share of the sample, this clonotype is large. The CDR3 coding sequence is TGCGCCAGCAGCCAATGGGCGAAGGACACTGAAGCTTTCTTT. Protein: CASSQWAKDTEAFF. The chain links TRBV4-3 to TRBJ1-1, with D unclear. The germline V gene encodes CDR1 LGHNA and CDR2 YSLEER. The CDR3 contains 14 residues. Deletions cut 2 bases from V and 3 bases from J, with 10 bases between.

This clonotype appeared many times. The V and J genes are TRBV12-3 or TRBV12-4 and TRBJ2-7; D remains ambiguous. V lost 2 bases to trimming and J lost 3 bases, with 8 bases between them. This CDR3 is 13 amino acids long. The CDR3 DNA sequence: TGTGCCAGCAGTTTACGGCAGGACTACGAGCAGTACTTC. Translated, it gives CASSLRQDYEQYF.

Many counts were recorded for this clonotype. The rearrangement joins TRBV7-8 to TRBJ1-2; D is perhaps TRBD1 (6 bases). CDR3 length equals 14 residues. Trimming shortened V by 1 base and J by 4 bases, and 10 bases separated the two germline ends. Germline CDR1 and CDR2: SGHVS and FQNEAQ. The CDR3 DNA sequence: TGTGCCAGCAGCTTAGTGGGGGGCCTCTATGGCTACACCTTC. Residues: CASSLVGGLYGYTF.

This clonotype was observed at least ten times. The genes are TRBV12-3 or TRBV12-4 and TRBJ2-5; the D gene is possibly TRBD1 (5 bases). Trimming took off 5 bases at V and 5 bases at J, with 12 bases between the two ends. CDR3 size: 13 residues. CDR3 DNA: TGTGCCAGCAGTCCCCAGGGTTGGGAGACCCAGTACTTC. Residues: CASSPQGWETQYF.

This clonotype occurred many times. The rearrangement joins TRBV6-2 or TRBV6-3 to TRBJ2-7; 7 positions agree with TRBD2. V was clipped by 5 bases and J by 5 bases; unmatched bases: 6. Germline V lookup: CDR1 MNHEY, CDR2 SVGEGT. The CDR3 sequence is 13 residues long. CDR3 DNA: TGTGCCAGCAGTCCGGGGGGTTTCCACGAGCAGTACGTC. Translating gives CASSPGGFHEQYV.

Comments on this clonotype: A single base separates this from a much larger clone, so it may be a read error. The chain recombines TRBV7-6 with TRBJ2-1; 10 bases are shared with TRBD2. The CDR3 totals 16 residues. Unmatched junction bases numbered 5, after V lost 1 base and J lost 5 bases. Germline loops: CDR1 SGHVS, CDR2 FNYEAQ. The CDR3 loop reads CASSLGLAGAHNEQFF. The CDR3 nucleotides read TGTGCCAGCAGCTTAGGTCTAGCGGGGGCTCACAATGAGCAGTTCTTC.

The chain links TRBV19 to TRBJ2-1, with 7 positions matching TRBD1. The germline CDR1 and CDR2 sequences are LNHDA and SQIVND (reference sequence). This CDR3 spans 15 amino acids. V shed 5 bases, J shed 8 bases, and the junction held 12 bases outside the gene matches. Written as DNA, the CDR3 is TGTGCCAGTAGTTTTCCAGGGGGACGGTCCGATGAGCAGTTCTTC. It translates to CASSFPGGRSDEQFF. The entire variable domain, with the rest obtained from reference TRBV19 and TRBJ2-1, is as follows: DGGITQSPKYLFRKEGQNVTLSCEQNLNHDAMYWYRQDPGQGLRLIYYSQIVNDFQKGDIAEGYSVSREKKESFPLTVTSAQKNPTAFYLCASSFPGGRSDEQFFGPGTRLTVL.

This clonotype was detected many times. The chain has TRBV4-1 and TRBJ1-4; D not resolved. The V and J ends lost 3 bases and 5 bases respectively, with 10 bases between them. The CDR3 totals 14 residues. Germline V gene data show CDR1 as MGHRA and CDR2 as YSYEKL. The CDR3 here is CASSHPNSNEKLFF. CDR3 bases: TGCGCCAGCAGCCACCCCAATTCGAATGAAAAACTGTTTTTT.

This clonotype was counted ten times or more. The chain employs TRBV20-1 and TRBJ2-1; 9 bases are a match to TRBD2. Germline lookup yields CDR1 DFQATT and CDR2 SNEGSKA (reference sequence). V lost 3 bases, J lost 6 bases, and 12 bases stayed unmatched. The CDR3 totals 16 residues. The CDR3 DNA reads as TGCAGTGCTAGTCCTTACCCTCTAGCGGGGACCAATGAGCAGTTCTTC. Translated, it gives CSASPYPLAGTNEQFF.

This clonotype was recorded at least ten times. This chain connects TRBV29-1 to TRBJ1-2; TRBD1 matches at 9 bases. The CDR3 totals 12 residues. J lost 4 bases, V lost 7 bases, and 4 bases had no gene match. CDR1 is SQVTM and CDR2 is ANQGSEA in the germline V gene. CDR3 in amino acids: CSGGQGRYGYTF. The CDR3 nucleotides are TGCAGCGGGGGACAGGGACGCTATGGCTACACCTTC.